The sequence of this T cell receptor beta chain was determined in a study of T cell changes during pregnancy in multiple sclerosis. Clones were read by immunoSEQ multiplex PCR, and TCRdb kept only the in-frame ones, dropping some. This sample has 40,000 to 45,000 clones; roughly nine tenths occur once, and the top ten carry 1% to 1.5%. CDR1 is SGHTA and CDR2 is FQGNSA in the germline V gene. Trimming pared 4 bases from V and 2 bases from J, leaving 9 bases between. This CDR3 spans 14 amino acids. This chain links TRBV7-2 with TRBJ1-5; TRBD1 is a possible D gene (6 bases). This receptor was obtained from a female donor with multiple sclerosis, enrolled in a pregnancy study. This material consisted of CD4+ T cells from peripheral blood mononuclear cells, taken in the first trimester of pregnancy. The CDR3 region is CASSSQGGNQPQHF. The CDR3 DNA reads TGTGCCAGCAGCTCACAGGGAGGCAATCAGCCCCAGCATTTT.